This T cell receptor beta chain is drawn from a study of blood T cells in healthy people across ages. Germline V gene sequence: CDR1 SEHNR, CDR2 FQNEAQ (reference sequence). Trimming took off 2 bases at V and 5 bases at J, with 12 bases between the two ends. This CDR3 has 14 residues. The use of a sample-barcoded 5' primer and a J-beta primer mix characterized a second PCR of roughly 6 to 12 cycles. Each CDR3 protein gets one entry after TCRdb re-called the 5' RACE reads with MiXCR. The sample has just under 550,000 distinct CDR3 sequences, less than 25% seen once. In its sample, this clonotype was seen once. The same sample was also used in a study of T cells of mothers and their children.

This clonotype originated in a boy aged 5-17 years in good health. The sample comprised blood. The chain has TRBV7-9 and TRBJ1-2, with D unresolved. The CDR3 nucleotides are TGTGCCAGCAGCTTACTCGGGCCGGGGTATGGCTACACCTTC. It yields the protein CASSLLGPGYGYTF.